The rows below give T cell receptor beta chains drawn from one sample of a study of shared T cell receptors in the human thymus. The data were produced by immunoSEQ multiplex PCR, yet TCRdb's version contains in-frame clones alone and is incomplete. This sample has about 380,000 clones, with 95% found just once. The source material was thymocytes. The receptors here all came from a human donor. CDR3s include the opening cysteine and the closing phenylalanine or tryptophan. Fields, in order: CDR3 length, clone size, J gene, V gene, D gene, CDR3 DNA, CDR3 protein. The D gene is left open where the match is weak. Some rows mark clone size as missing; the rest say once, few, many or name a class of expanded clone.

13	.	TRBJ2-2	TRBV27	.	TGTGCCAGCAGTTTTTCGAGGCCCGGGGAGCTGTTTTTT	CASSFSRPGELFF
16	.	TRBJ2-5	TRBV7-8	.	TGTGCCAGCAGCTTAGGCACGCTTGAGCGTTCAGAGACCCAGTACTTC	CASSLGTLERSETQYF
14	.	TRBJ2-3	TRBV5-6	.	TGTGCCAGCAGCTTCCCACTAGCAACAGATACGCAGTATTTT	CASSFPLATDTQYF
16	.	TRBJ1-1	TRBV15	.	TGTGCCACCAGCAGAGAGGGGTTGGATTGGGACACTGAAGCTTTCTTT	CATSREGLDWDTEAFF
15	.	TRBJ2-7	TRBV28	TRBD1	TGTGCCAGCACCCTAGGGACAGAAAATCTCTTTGAGCAGTACTTC	CASTLGTENLFEQYF
16	.	TRBJ1-3	TRBV27	.	TGTGCCAGCAGTTTCAAAAAGGGACTCTCTGGAAACACCATATATTTT	CASSFKKGLSGNTIYF
14	.	TRBJ1-1	TRBV6-6	.	TGTGCCAGCAGTCCACGGACTCGGGACACTGAAGCTTTCTTT	CASSPRTRDTEAFF
14	.	TRBJ2-1	TRBV4-1	TRBD2	TGCGCCAGCAGCCAAGATCTGAGCGGGAAAGAGCAGTTCTTC	CASSQDLSGKEQFF
13	.	TRBJ2-7	TRBV19	.	TGTGCCAGTAGTATTGGCACCTCCTACGAGCAGTACTTC	CASSIGTSYEQYF
17	.	TRBJ2-3	TRBV18	TRBD2	TGTGCCAGCTCACCATCCCGAGGACTAGCGACTACAGATACGCAGTATTTT	CASSPSRGLATTDTQYF
14	.	TRBJ2-3	TRBV7-9	.	TGTGCCAGCAGTTTTCAGGCGGGCAGCGGTACGCAGTATTTT	CASSFQAGSGTQYF
13	.	TRBJ1-2	TRBV2	.	TGTGCCAGCAGGGTTTTTGTATTCAATGGCTACACCTTC	CASRVFVFNGYTF
12	.	TRBJ1-4	TRBV7-6	.	TGTGCCAGCAGCTCCCTCGGGGAAAAACTGTTTTTT	CASSSLGEKLFF
15	once	TRBJ2-5	TRBV9	.	TGTGCCAGCAGCGTAGGAGGAGTGGCCTTGGAGACCCAGTACTTC	CASSVGGVALETQYF
18	.	TRBJ2-5	TRBV28	.	TGTGCCAGCAGTTTATTCCCTACTCGGGACATCATGTGCGAGACCCAGTACTTC	CASSLFPTRDIMCETQYF
14	.	TRBJ1-2	TRBV6-1	.	TGTGCCAGCAGTTCCCCCGGGACGGCCTATGGCTACACCTTC	CASSSPGTAYGYTF
16	.	TRBJ2-3	TRBV5-5	.	TGTGCCAGCAGCTTGCCAGCGGTCCCCTACGAGGATACGCAGTATTTT	CASSLPAVPYEDTQYF
14	.	TRBJ1-1	TRBV27	TRBD1	TGTGCCAGCAGTTTAATTGACAGGGGTCCTGAAGCTTTCTTT	CASSLIDRGPEAFF
14	.	TRBJ2-7	TRBV30	.	TGTGCCTGGAGTGGCCTCGGAGGGGCCGGCGAGCAGTACTTC	CAWSGLGGAGEQYF
14	.	TRBJ1-1	TRBV28	.	TGTGCCAGCAGGGGGAGGCAGCCGAACACTGAAGCTTTCTTT	CASRGRQPNTEAFF
15	.	TRBJ2-5	TRBV4-1	.	TGCGCCAGCAGCCAAGAACTGTCCAGGTCGAAGACCCAGTACTTC	CASSQELSRSKTQYF
15	.	TRBJ2-1	TRBV7-3	TRBD2	TGTGCCAGCAGCCCGGGACTAGCGGGAGAGAATGAGCAGTTCTTC	CASSPGLAGENEQFF
15	.	TRBJ2-3	TRBV6-1	.	TGTGCCAGCAGGGAGGGACACCTTAGCACAGATACGCAGTATTTT	CASREGHLSTDTQYF
11	once	TRBJ1-1	TRBV30	.	TGTGCCTGGAATTCGGGGACTGAAGCTTTCTTT	CAWNSGTEAFF
15	.	TRBJ2-7	TRBV11-1	.	TGTGCCAGCAGCCCCAGTGGGAAGAGCTCCTACGAGCAGTACTTC	CASSPSGKSSYEQYF
15	.	TRBJ2-3	TRBV5-6	.	TGTGCCAGCAGCGCCCGGACAGAAATCACAGATACGCAGTATTTT	CASSARTEITDTQYF
14	.	TRBJ2-7	TRBV6-5	.	TGTGCCAGCAGGCCGACCCTCCTGGGCTACGAGCAGTACTTC	CASRPTLLGYEQYF
18	once	TRBJ2-5	TRBV19	.	TGTGCCAGTAGTATCCAAACCTTCGGGGGGCCCCCTCAAGAGACCCAGTACTTC	CASSIQTFGGPPQETQYF
14	.	TRBJ2-1	TRBV4-2	.	TGTGCCAGCAGCCAAGATCTTAGCTACAATGAGCAGTTCTTC	CASSQDLSYNEQFF
16	.	TRBJ1-1	TRBV28	TRBD1	TGTGCCAGCAGTTCCCGGCAGGGGGCTTTGAACACTGAAGCTTTCTTT	CASSSRQGALNTEAFF
19	.	TRBJ2-1	TRBV19	TRBD2	TGTGCCAGTAGTACCTATCCGCCCCCGGTGCCCCGGGGGGACAATGAGCAGTTCTTC	CASSTYPPPVPRGDNEQFF
17	.	TRBJ2-1	TRBV28	.	TGTGCCAGCAGTCCAAAAAGGGCAGGGGTTACCTACAATGAGCAGTTCTTC	CASSPKRAGVTYNEQFF
17	.	TRBJ2-2	TRBV7-8	TRBD2	TGTGCCAGCAGCTCAGGACTAGCGGGGGCGAACACCGGGGAGCTGTTTTTT	CASSSGLAGANTGELFF
15	once	TRBJ1-4	TRBV30	.	TGTGCCTGGAGTGTACGGGCCCTCACCAATGAAAAACTGTTTTTT	CAWSVRALTNEKLFF
18	.	TRBJ2-1	TRBV6-4	TRBD2	TGTGCCAGCAGCAGGCGACCTAGCGGGAGGGCCGCCTACAATGAGCAGTTCTTC	CASSRRPSGRAAYNEQFF
14	once	TRBJ1-2	TRBV2	TRBD1	TGTGCCAGCGCTGTTGGACAGGGAAAAAATGGCTACACCTTC	CASAVGQGKNGYTF
16	.	TRBJ2-3	TRBV7-9	.	TGTGCCAGCAGCTTAGTAGGGCAGTTCGCCACAGATACGCAGTATTTT	CASSLVGQFATDTQYF
12	.	TRBJ1-2	TRBV5-6	.	TGTGCCAGCAGGATTAGGCTCTATGGCTACACCTTC	CASRIRLYGYTF
16	once	TRBJ2-7	TRBV7-2	.	TGTGCCAGCAGCTTAGAACCCACAGGGAACGTCTACGAGCAGTACTTC	CASSLEPTGNVYEQYF
14	.	TRBJ1-5	TRBV6-6	TRBD1	TGTGCCAGCAGATCCGGGACAGTCAATCAGCCCCAGCATTTT	CASRSGTVNQPQHF
16	.	TRBJ2-3	TRBV11-2	.	TGTGCCAGCAGCTTATACGAAGGGGTGAGCACAGATACGCAGTATTTT	CASSLYEGVSTDTQYF
16	.	TRBJ1-5	TRBV9	.	TGTGCCAGGGACGAGGTCCAGATATATAGCAATCAGCCCCAGCATTTT	CARDEVQIYSNQPQHF
17	.	TRBJ2-2	TRBV18	.	TGTGCCAGCTCACTCCGGGACAACTTTCCGAACACCGGGGAGCTGTTTTTT	CASSLRDNFPNTGELFF
15	.	TRBJ2-3	TRBV7-8	.	TGTGCCAGCAGCTTAGTCAACCCTATCACAGATACGCAGTATTTT	CASSLVNPITDTQYF
14	.	TRBJ2-7	TRBV5-1	.	TGCGCCAGCAGCTTGGCGCCTACTCCCTACGAGCAGTACTTC	CASSLAPTPYEQYF
16	.	TRBJ2-2	TRBV10-3	TRBD1	TGTGCCATCAGTGAGTCGAGGACAGGGAACACCGGGGAGCTGTTTTTT	CAISESRTGNTGELFF
18	once	TRBJ2-5	TRBV11-2	TRBD2	TGTGCCAGCAGCCGACCGGGACTAGCGGGAGGGAGACAAGAGACCCAGTACTTC	CASSRPGLAGGRQETQYF
17	.	TRBJ2-1	TRBV25-1	TRBD2	TGTGCCAGCACTCGGGACTACCCGGGAGATACCTACAATGAGCAGTTCTTC	CASTRDYPGDTYNEQFF